The clone carrying this TCR beta chain has only one observation. From germline, CDR1 is MNHEY and CDR2 SVGAGI. Unmatched junction bases numbered 4, after V lost 2 bases and J lost 5 bases. The CDR3 runs to 15 residues. The data originate from a study of shared T cell receptors in the human thymus. Using immunoSEQ multiplex PCR, the repertoire was profiled, and TCRdb retains in-frame clones only, with some absent. Among 720,000 or so clones listed, over 75% were seen once. These data also formed part of another study, on human thymus T cells. That work adds: Thymic samples were excised during corrective heart operations. Repertoires sampled from thymus and blood appeared biased in V and J gene usage. What related research reported was that thymic repertoires overlapped highly among unrelated individuals.

This TCR derives from a girl under three years old with a congenital heart defect. The sequenced material came from thymocytes. The rearrangement uses TRBV6-5 and TRBJ2-2, with 8 bases aligning to TRBD1. CDR3 sequence: CASSYGRGRTGELFF. In nucleotides, the CDR3 is TGTGCCAGCAGTTACGGCAGGGGGCGTACCGGGGAGCTGTTTTTT.